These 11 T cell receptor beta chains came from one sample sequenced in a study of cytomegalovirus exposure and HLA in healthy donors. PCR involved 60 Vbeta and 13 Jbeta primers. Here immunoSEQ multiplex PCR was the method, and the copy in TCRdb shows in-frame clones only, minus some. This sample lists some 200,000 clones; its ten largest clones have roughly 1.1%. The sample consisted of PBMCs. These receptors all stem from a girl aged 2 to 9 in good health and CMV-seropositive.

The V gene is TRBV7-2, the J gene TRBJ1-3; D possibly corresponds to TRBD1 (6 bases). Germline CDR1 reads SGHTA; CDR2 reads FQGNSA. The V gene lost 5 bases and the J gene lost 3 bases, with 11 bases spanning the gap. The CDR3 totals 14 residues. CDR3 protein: CASSTQGDGNTIYF. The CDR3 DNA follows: TGTGCCAGCAGCACACAGGGAGATGGAAACACCATATATTTT.

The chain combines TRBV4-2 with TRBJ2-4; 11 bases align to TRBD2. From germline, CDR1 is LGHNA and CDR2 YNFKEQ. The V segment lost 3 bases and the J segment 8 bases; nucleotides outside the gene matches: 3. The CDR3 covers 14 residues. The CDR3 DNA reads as TGTGCCAGCAGCCACCCACTAGCGGGAGACATTCAGTACTTC. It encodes CASSHPLAGDIQYF.

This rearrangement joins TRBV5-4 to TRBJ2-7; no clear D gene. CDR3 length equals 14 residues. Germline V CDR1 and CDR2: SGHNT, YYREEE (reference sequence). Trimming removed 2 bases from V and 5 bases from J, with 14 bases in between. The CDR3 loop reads CASSFMAGRHEQYF. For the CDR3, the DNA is TGTGCCAGCAGCTTTATGGCAGGTAGGCACGAGCAGTACTTC.

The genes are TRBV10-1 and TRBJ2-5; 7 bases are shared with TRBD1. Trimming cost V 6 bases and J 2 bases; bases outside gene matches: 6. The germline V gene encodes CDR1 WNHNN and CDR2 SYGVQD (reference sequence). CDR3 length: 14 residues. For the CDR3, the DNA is TGCGCCAGCAGCTTGGACAGGAGACAAGAGACCCAGTACTTC. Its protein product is CASSLDRRQETQYF.

The CDR3 DNA reads TGTGCCAGCAGGCGGGAAATTTTCCACGAGCAGTACTTC. This translates into CASRREIFHEQYF. This chain links TRBV6-1 with TRBJ2-5, with D perhaps matching TRBD2 (6 bases). The DNA end lines up better with TRBJ2-7; the J call may be wrong. Germline lookup yields CDR1 MNHNS and CDR2 SASEGT. This CDR3 spans 13 amino acids.

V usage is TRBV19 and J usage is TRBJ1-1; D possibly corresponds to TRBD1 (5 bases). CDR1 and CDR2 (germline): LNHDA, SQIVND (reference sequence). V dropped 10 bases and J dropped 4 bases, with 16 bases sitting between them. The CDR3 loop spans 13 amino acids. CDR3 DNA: TGTGCCACCTCCCTAGGGGCTCGCACTGAAGCTTTCTTT. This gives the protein CATSLGARTEAFF. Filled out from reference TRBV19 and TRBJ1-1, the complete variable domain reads DGGITQSPKYLFRKEGQNVTLSCEQNLNHDAMYWYRQDPGQGLRLIYYSQIVNDFQKGDIAEGYSVSREKKESFPLTVTSAQKNPTAFYLCATSLGARTEAFFGQGTRLTVV.

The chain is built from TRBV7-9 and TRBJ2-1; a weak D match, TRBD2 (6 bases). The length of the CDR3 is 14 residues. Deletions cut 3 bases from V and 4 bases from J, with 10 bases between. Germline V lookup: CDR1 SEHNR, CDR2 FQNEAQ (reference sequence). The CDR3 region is CASSLELAYNEQFF. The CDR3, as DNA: TGTGCCAGCAGCTTGGAACTAGCTTACAATGAGCAGTTCTTC.

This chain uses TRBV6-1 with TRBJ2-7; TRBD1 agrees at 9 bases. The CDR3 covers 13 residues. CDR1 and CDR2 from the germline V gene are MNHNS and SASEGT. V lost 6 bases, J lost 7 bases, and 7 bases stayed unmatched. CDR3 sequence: CASRAGQGNEQYF. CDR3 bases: TGTGCCAGCAGAGCGGGACAGGGCAATGAGCAGTACTTC.

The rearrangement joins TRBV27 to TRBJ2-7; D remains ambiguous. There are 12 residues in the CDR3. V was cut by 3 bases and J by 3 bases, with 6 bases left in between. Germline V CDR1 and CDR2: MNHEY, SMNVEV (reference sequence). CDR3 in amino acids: CASSFRGYEQYF. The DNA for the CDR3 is TGTGCCAGCAGTTTTAGAGGCTACGAGCAGTACTTC.

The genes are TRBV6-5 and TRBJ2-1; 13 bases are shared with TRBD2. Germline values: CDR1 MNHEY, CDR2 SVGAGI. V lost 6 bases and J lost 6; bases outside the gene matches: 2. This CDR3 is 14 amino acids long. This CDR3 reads CASSGLAGANEQFF. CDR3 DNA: TGTGCCAGCAGCGGACTAGCGGGAGCCAATGAGCAGTTCTTC.

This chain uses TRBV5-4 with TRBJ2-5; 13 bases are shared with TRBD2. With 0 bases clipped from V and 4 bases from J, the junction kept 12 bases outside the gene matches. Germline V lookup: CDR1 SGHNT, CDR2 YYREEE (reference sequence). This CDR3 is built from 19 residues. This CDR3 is CASSLASQLAGGRGETQYF. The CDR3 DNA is TGTGCCAGCAGCTTGGCTAGCCAACTAGCGGGAGGGCGAGGAGAGACCCAGTACTTC.